The rows below give T cell receptor beta chains drawn from one sample of a study of blood T cell repertoires in COVID-19. Profiling relied on immunoSEQ multiplex PCR, and the TCRdb table lists in-frame clones only, not all of them. The sample has approximately 180,000 clones, more than 70% seen once. The sequencing input was PBMCs or T cells enriched from blood (not recorded which). The receptor source for this set is a man aged 40-50 years who had recovered from COVID-19. Each CDR3 is given without its conserved first and last residue. Fields, in order: CDR3 length, J gene, clone size, V gene, CDR3 protein. Rows give clone size only sometimes, using once, few, many, or a class for an expanded clone.

9 | TRBJ1-1 | - | TRBV28 | ASTMTDRAF
15 | TRBJ1-5 | - | TRBV30 | AWSVRVTGEGQQPQH
7 | TRBJ1-1 | - | TRBV2 | ASGSRAF
14 | TRBJ2-5 | once | TRBV5-1 | ASSLVGGQTQETQY
11 | TRBJ2-7 | - | TRBV6-5 | ASRGQVSDEQY
11 | TRBJ2-7 | few | TRBV19 | ASSTGLSYEQY
14 | TRBJ2-2 | - | TRBV7-2 | ASSLDGMKNTGELF
12 | TRBJ2-5 | once | TRBV4-2 | ASSLGGSEETQY
12 | TRBJ1-2 | - | TRBV9 | ASSPTTEFYGYT
14 | TRBJ1-2 | - | TRBV6-2/TRBV6-3 | ASSFRGRSGNYGYT
12 | TRBJ1-1 | - | TRBV10-3 | AIKGTRGNTEAF
11 | TRBJ1-2 | - | TRBV30 | AWTGSSDYGYT
11 | TRBJ1-2 | - | TRBV29-1 | SVSGGVEYGYT
15 | TRBJ1-4 | - | TRBV4-2 | ASSQLGTGEVNEKLF
14 | TRBJ2-1 | - | TRBV7-8 | ASSVTGTGLYNEQF
14 | TRBJ2-5 | - | TRBV30 | AWSVFWWGPEETQY
12 | TRBJ1-3 | - | TRBV18 | ASSPPLPGADIY
10 | TRBJ2-3 | - | TRBV28 | ASNQGTDTQY
10 | TRBJ1-2 | - | TRBV7-8 | ASSPVTYGYT
14 | TRBJ2-1 | - | TRBV4-2 | ASSLHQGAEGNEQF
11 | TRBJ1-2 | - | TRBV30 | AWRGDKNYGYT
11 | TRBJ1-2 | - | TRBV9 | ASSVDDRDGYT
10 | TRBJ1-2 | - | TRBV6-5 | ACAGRPYGYT
15 | TRBJ2-1 | - | TRBV4-1 | ASSQDGGRGTYNEQF
11 | TRBJ1-1 | - | TRBV12-5 | ASGTVMNTEAF
12 | TRBJ2-7 | - | TRBV2 | ASSEARTGGEQY
10 | TRBJ1-1 | - | TRBV29-1 | SVGAIGTEAF
11 | TRBJ2-1 | - | TRBV6-4 | ASSVEQGDEQF
16 | TRBJ2-1 | - | TRBV5-4 | ASTSMGASGGRSNEQF
13 | TRBJ1-2 | - | TRBV15 | ATSRDRPGEYGYT
14 | TRBJ1-6 | - | TRBV6-6 | ASSYPLTREESPLH
9 | TRBJ2-7 | - | TRBV10-2 | ASSDGDWEY
15 | TRBJ2-1 | - | TRBV10-1 | ASSRSEHLNSYNEQF
13 | TRBJ2-5 | - | TRBV5-1 | ASSLAGGNGETQY
13 | TRBJ2-1 | - | TRBV5-1 | ASSLSSNPTNEQF
11 | TRBJ1-1 | - | TRBV28 | ASRRTGNTEAF
12 | TRBJ1-2 | few | TRBV6-5 | ASSSGQTYYGYT
11 | TRBJ2-1 | - | TRBV6-5 | ASRDRGINEQF
10 | TRBJ1-2 | - | TRBV7-9 | ASSPTVYGYT
12 | TRBJ2-7 | - | TRBV28 | ASSLGVGGDEQY
13 | TRBJ1-2 | few | TRBV5-1 | ASSLGGRLNYGYT
13 | TRBJ2-1 | - | TRBV19 | ASSMVLAGGNEQF
14 | TRBJ1-2 | - | TRBV5-1 | ASSLAGQASNYGYT